This record concerns one T cell receptor (beta chain) sequence. V was clipped by 4 bases and J by 3 bases, with 12 bases between them. The CDR3 runs to 15 residues. CDR1 is LNHDA, CDR2 SQIVND, per germline (reference sequence). Only in-frame clones appear in the TCRdb table, and some are missing; sequencing was by immunoSEQ multiplex PCR. The repertoire holds about 480,000 clones, about 75% seen once, with 12% in the top ten. The data were taken from a study of shared clonotypes between healthy human individuals. The TCR comes from a woman between 40 and 50 years old in good health. Some clones in this sample may be carry-over from other donors' samples. The specimen was PBMCs. This chain uses TRBV19 with TRBJ1-4, with a weak D call TRBD1 (6 bases). CDR3 nucleotide sequence: TGTGCCAGTAGTAACAGGGAAGTGGCTAATGAAAAACTGTTTTTT. This codes for CASSNREVANEKLFF.